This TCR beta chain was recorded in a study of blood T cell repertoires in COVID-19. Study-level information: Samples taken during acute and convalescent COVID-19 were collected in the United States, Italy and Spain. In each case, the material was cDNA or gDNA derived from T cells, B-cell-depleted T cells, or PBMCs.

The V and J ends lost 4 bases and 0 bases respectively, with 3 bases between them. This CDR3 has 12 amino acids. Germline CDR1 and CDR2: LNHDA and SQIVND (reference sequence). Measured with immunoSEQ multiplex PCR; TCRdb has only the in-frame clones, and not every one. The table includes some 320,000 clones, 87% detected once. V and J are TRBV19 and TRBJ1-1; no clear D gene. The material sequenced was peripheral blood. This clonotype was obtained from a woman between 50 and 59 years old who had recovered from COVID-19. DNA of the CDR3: TGTGCCAGTAGTAACATGAACACTGAAGCTTTCTTT. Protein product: CASSNMNTEAFF.